This paragraph covers one T cell receptor beta chain sequence. The table lists this clone with a few counts. Which antigen it targets is not known. It has no much larger one-base neighbor in the sample; base qualities were not kept. The cohort consisted of 600 or so healthy bone marrow donors. All cohort members were sampled while nominally healthy, although unrecorded immune exposures were likely present. The donor was CMV seropositive and belonged to the group of more than 250 seropositive cohort members. A peripheral blood sample was collected from each donor, and TCR beta sequencing was performed on peripheral blood mononuclear cells. The Qiagen DNeasy Blood Extraction Kit was used to extract genomic DNA from the blood cell samples. This entry belongs to a study of cytomegalovirus exposure and HLA in healthy donors (dated by TCRdb to the late 2010s). In the study overall: According to an earlier analysis of around 600 of the donors, some 180 million T cells yielded 117 million unique TCR beta sequences and approximately 300 Gb of sequence data. An early release covering 550 to 650 HLA-typed donors comprised about 310 gigabases of sequencing data and around 85 million unique TCR sequences. Of the roughly 400 genotyped donors, over 80% were placed in the genetic ancestry cluster associated with self-reported Caucasian donors. The study was designed to test whether signatures of past pathogen exposure could be identified by cataloging public T cell receptors. The study used immunosequencing to profile the T cell repertoires of about 670 subjects and linked those repertoires to cytomegalovirus serostatus. In addition to the first cohort of 500 to 850 subjects, a separate validation cohort of approximately 130 different subjects was used. High-throughput TCR immunosequencing, statistical association of individual TCRs with disease status, and machine learning were combined to predict cytomegalovirus infection status. In a later analysis, previously published TCR beta repertoires from 666 donors were re-analyzed and high-resolution HLA genotyping was added so that TCR occurrence patterns could be studied. Rather than drawing on any new phenotypic data, the later analysis identified candidate immune exposures from TCR beta sequences and the way those sequences occurred across donors. In an earlier analysis of 587 of the donors, high-throughput TCR beta sequencing was used to judge whether each TCR beta V gene segment behaved as functional or pseudogenic. Donor age, sex, ethnicity and CMV serostatus were compiled together with the repertoire data. A later genetic analysis used genome-wide SNP genotypes for about 55% of the 666 donors, treating that subset as a discovery cohort. All discovery cohort repertoires had been generated using a single sequencing platform. Class I and class II HLA loci were covered by the typing at four-digit resolution. The number of donors typed differed by locus, with about 629-640 for A, B, C, DRB1 and DQB1, about 500 for DQA1, approximately 570 for DPA1, and some 440 for DPB1. Five DR-DQ haplotypes were handled as single units for association and clustering, since linkage in the cohort was strong. On average, about 240,000 unique TCR beta nucleotide sequences were sequenced per donor among fewer than 500 genotyped donors of the cohort, with around 19% of those sequences being non-productive.

The CDR3 contains 14 residues, cysteine and phenylalanine counted. The kept DNA is CDR3 alone, 42 bases in frame from the first base. Based on the germline V gene (reference sequence), the CDR1 and CDR2 sequences are MNHEY and SMNVEV. V lost 6 bases and J lost 4 bases, and the count of bases not matched to a germline gene is 3. Library method: the immunoSEQ multiplex PCR assay. The multiplex PCR relied on a mix of 60 forward primers for TCR Vbeta segments and 13 reverse primers for TCR Jbeta segments. A multiplex PCR assay on genomic DNA amplified the CDR3 region of rearranged TCR beta genes. On the Illumina HiSeq System, the amplified TCR beta libraries were sequenced as 87-base-pair reads. On the authors' methods: A later analysis tallied around 87 million unique TCR beta chains across the roughly 610 repertoires, and some 10 million of those chains were shared by two or more donors. A nearest-neighbor algorithm error-corrected the raw reads and collapsed the reads into unique sequences, merging closely related sequences to remove PCR and sequencing errors. Alignment of CDR3 sequences to IMGT reference sequences was used to assign V, D and J gene segments. For a sequence to be retained, at least a six-nucleotide match to both a V gene segment and a J gene segment was required. A rearrangement was called productive if the CDR3 had no stop codons and remained in frame with V and J, and every other rearrangement was called non-productive. CDR3 was defined according to IMGT convention as the region running from the second conserved V-encoded cysteine to the conserved J-encoded phenylalanine. The earlier analysis of some 580 of the donors excluded any sequence lacking an unambiguous match to a single V gene segment. An earlier analysis of 587 of the donors classified V segments as functional when productive rearrangements were above 56.7% and as segregating when the standard deviation between donors was above 5%. To diagnose cytomegalovirus status from the catalog of TCR beta chain sequences, a statistical classification framework was built. In a later analysis, TCR nucleotide sequences were compared against IMGT/GENE-DB human TR gene sequences so that V and J genes could be assigned. The TCRdist pipeline was used in a later analysis to assign CDR3 sequences and most-parsimonious VDJ recombination scenarios. In a later analysis, each TCR beta chain was defined by its CDR3 amino acid sequence together with its V-gene family, and reads lacking a unique V-gene family were excluded. In a later analysis, several hundred highly shared, low-generation-probability nucleotide sequences were removed to address suspected cross-contamination and a sequencing artifact. A later analysis calculated a clonal expansion index for each public chain from normalized within-repertoire ranks of inferred template counts. A later analysis computed generation probabilities with a VDJ recombination model fitted to out-of-frame rearrangements, and checked the results against IGoR. In a later analysis, TCR-TCR, TCR-HLA and TCR-CMV co-occurrence was scored with hypergeometric tests, and a repertoire-size bias correction was applied to TCR pairs. False discovery rates were estimated in a later analysis by permuting HLA or CMV assignments 20 times. A later analysis grouped co-occurring TCRs with DBSCAN, adding TCRdist sequence similarity when clustering within HLA-allele-positive subsets. For co-occurrence clustering, repertoires with fewer than 30,000 or more than 120,000 public chains were excluded, along with four to six repertoires with anomalous nucleotide sharing. TCRdb obtained this table from immuneACCESS and retained in-frame rearrangements with V and J assigned. These tables miss some clones; where compared with another copy, unresolved V genes account for less than half of the shortfall, and the remainder is unexplained. V and J calls and clone size follow that table, whereas D and trimming were derived from the DNA. The sample records about 170,000 clones, about four fifths of which are singletons. The top ten hold 1% of the sample.

Results and caveats for the whole study, not just this receptor: A later genetic analysis associated a missense DCLRE1C variant with V-gene and J-gene trimming of TCR beta chains, and an independent cohort replicated the association. Because the 87-base-pair reads could not distinguish some IMGT-functional V segments, including TRBV6-2 and TRBV6-3, those segments were excluded. A later analysis found that most CMV-associated TCR beta chains appeared HLA-restricted, with HLA associations seemingly driven largely by CMV exposure. Correlated functional status among segregating V segments might be attributable to linkage disequilibrium, but an unknown experimental factor could not be ruled out. Assigning TCR associations to individual alleles was difficult when HLA alleles, especially DR and DQ, strongly co-occurred. The classifier was reported to diagnose cytomegalovirus status with high specificity and sensitivity in both the original and validation cohorts. In this cohort, only TCR beta chains were sequenced, and detectable features were limited by the absence of alpha or paired-chain data. A later analysis associated about 17,000 TCR beta sequences with specific HLA alleles at a false discovery rate of 0.05. The only immune exposure information available for the cohort was CMV serostatus. In a later analysis, TCR association rates were found to vary across HLA loci, with the most associated TCRs seen for DRB1 alleles and the fewest for HLA-C alleles. In the study, about 150 TCR beta chains were listed as associated with cytomegalovirus. Three of the identified cytomegalovirus-associated TCR beta chains were confirmed in vitro to be specific for cytomegalovirus antigens. A further reported finding was that TCR beta sequences accurately predicted the HLA-A and HLA-B alleles for most subjects in the first cohort. Because HLA typing was missing for some donors at each locus, association tests included only the typed subset. In a later analysis, several top co-occurrence clusters were reported to appear linked to parvovirus B19, influenza, CMV and Epstein-Barr virus. It was suggested by the authors that the approach could potentially be generalized to other disease states and immunological phenotypes. Because counts were too low, 15 or so rarely observed V segments, including chromosome 9 orphons, were excluded from the earlier analysis of 587 of the donors. While some public TCRs were present in many individuals, most TCR sequences turned up only very rarely across donors. Presence/absence analyses assumed roughly uniform sequencing depth across donors, an assumption that may not hold. Compared with the approximately 720-donor mean, donors in an Asian-associated ancestry cluster had fewer N-insertions in productive TCRs, according to a later genetic analysis. In a later analysis, HLA-associated TCR beta chains showed more clonal expansion and lower generation probabilities than non-associated chains that were equally common. In an earlier analysis of 587 of the donors, most TCR beta V segments appeared in productive rearrangements about 90% or about 30% of the time, broadly matching IMGT annotations. A cluster of highly shared sequence variants was judged likely to represent a technical artifact of the sequencing pipeline.

The chain links TRBV27 with TRBJ2-2; 9 bases in between match TRBD1. This receptor was identified in a woman between 45 and 60 years old in good health and CMV-seropositive. The material sequenced was PBMCs. The CDR3 region reads CASRQGAGTGELFF. The DNA sequence is as follows: TGTGCCAGCAGACAGGGGGCGGGCACCGGGGAGCTGTTTTTT.